A single sample is the source of the 17 T cell receptor beta chains below, sequenced in a study of Graves' ophthalmopathy and Graves' hyperthyroidism. Using RNA transcripts, the TCR beta CDR3 regions were amplified. HTBI-primed first-round RT-PCR preceded second-round multiplex PCR. TCRdb independently ran MiXCR on the multiplex PCR reads; one entry per CDR3 protein. The sample carries more than 550,000 distinct CDR3 sequences, roughly 41% recorded once. The sequenced material came from peripheral blood. All receptors derive from an adult man with Graves' ophthalmopathy.

This clonotype turned up a few times. This chain uses TRBV5-4 with TRBJ1-6, with D possibly matching TRBD1 (5 bases). From germline, CDR1 is SGHNT and CDR2 YYREEE (reference sequence). The CDR3 is 17 amino acids. V gave up 0 bases and J gave up 0 bases, with 10 bases separating them. CDR3 region: CASSLGGTLSYNSPLHF. Written as DNA, the CDR3 is TGTGCCAGCAGCTTGGGCGGGACCCTCTCCTATAATTCACCCCTCCACTTT.

The V gene is TRBV10-3, the J gene TRBJ1-2; D gene unclear. V shed 2 bases and J shed 8 bases, with 3 bases lying between them. The germline V gene encodes CDR1 ENHRY and CDR2 SYGVKD. The CDR3 extends over 10 amino acids. The CDR3 DNA reads TGTGCCATCAGTGAGAGGGGCTACACCTTC. This encodes CAISERGYTF.

The rearrangement links TRBV29-1 to TRBJ1-2; weak D call: TRBD1 (5 bases). Trimming stripped 0 bases from V and 12 bases from J, with 14 bases between. There are 12 residues in the CDR3. Germline loops: CDR1 SQVTM, CDR2 ANQGSEA. The chain's CDR3 is CSVEDRVSGNTF. In DNA form, the CDR3 reads TGCAGCGTTGAAGACAGGGTCTCTGGAAACACCTTC.

This chain connects TRBV10-3 to TRBJ2-7, with TRBD2 matching over 10 bases. The germline gives CDR1 ENHRY, CDR2 SYGVKD. The V and J ends lost 10 bases and 9 bases, in that order; junction bases with no gene match: 12. The CDR3 runs to 13 residues. CDR3 loop: CASVPGLATWQYF. The CDR3 region has the DNA TGTGCCAGCGTCCCGGGACTAGCGACCTGGCAGTACTTC.

This clonotype was detected many times. The chain employs TRBV24-1 and TRBJ1-4, with 8 bases identical to TRBD1. This CDR3 spans 13 amino acids. Germline CDR1 KGHDR, CDR2 SFDVKD. Trimming at V came to 10 bases and at J to 7 bases, leaving 7 bases not matched to a gene. The CDR3 DNA sequence: TGTGCCACACAGGGGGGTAATGGTGAAAAACTGTTTTTT. Translation gives CATQGGNGEKLFF.

The chain couples TRBV7-9 to TRBJ2-7, with D perhaps TRBD2 (6 bases). V was shortened by 2 bases and J by 7 bases, with 15 bases between the two germline ends. This CDR3 is built from 14 residues. Per germline, CDR1 SEHNR and CDR2 FQNEAQ (reference sequence). The CDR3 DNA follows: TGTGCCAGCAGCTTATCCCTAGCGAGCAATGAGCAGTACTTC. It specifies CASSLSLASNEQYF.

Concerning this clonotype itself: Given a much more abundant clone one base away, this may be a read error. The chain uses TRBV7-9 and TRBJ1-3; no reliable D call. The CDR3 has 15 amino acids. Germline V CDR1 and CDR2: SEHNR, FQNEAQ (reference sequence). This CDR3 is CASSVMSRVGNAIYF. The CDR3 DNA reads TGTGCCAGCAGCGTGATGTCTCGTGTAGGAAACGCCATATATTTT.

This clonotype has only a few counts. The chain recombines TRBV19 with TRBJ2-2; 9 bases map to TRBD1. The CDR3 runs to 15 residues. Per germline, CDR1 LNHDA and CDR2 SQIVND (reference sequence). V shed 7 bases, J shed 6 bases, and the junction held 9 bases outside the gene matches. The CDR3 reads CASIRDRATAGELFF. The CDR3 coding sequence is TGTGCCAGTATCCGGGACAGGGCAACGGCCGGGGAGCTGTTTTTT.

This sequence joins TRBV7-2 and TRBJ2-5; 10 bases line up with TRBD2. This CDR3 spans 14 amino acids. Germline V gene data show CDR1 as SGHTA and CDR2 as FQGNSA. Germline trimming cut 8 bases from V and 5 bases from J; bases unmatched to any gene: 8. CDR3 sequence reads: CASLSSGSLETQYF. CDR3 coding DNA: TGTGCCAGCTTATCTAGCGGGAGTCTGGAGACCCAGTACTTC.

This clonotype was seen repeatedly, ten times or more. V and J are TRBV19 and TRBJ1-4; D remains unclear. Trimming took 3 bases from V and 7 from J, leaving 21 bases between them. The CDR3 length is 17 residues. Germline V CDR1 and CDR2: LNHDA, SQIVND (reference sequence). As DNA, the CDR3 is TGTGCCAGTAGTATCGGTGGTCAGGACTACCGGGGTGAAAAACTGTTTTTT. Protein sequence: CASSIGGQDYRGEKLFF.

This clonotype occurred once. CDR3 region: CSSAQAGGGQGYTF. CDR3 nucleotide sequence: TGCAGCTCTGCCCAGGCTGGGGGCGGACAGGGCTACACCTTC. The chain has TRBV29-1 and TRBJ1-2; weak D call: TRBD1 (6 bases). Per the germline V gene, CDR1 is SQVTM and CDR2 is ANQGSEA. Trimming took 8 bases from V and 8 from J, leaving 24 bases between them. This CDR3 comprises 14 residues.

CDR3: CSALAPSSGSGELFF. The CDR3 DNA is TGCAGTGCTCTAGCTCCCTCTAGCGGGAGCGGGGAGCTGTTTTTT. This chain links TRBV20-1 with TRBJ2-2, with 10 nucleotides matching TRBD2. Germline V gene sequence: CDR1 DFQATT, CDR2 SNEGSKA (reference sequence). The CDR3 covers 15 residues. V lost 5 bases, J lost 7 bases, and 10 bases stayed unmatched.

The rearrangement uses TRBV5-1 and TRBJ1-1; 9 nucleotides line up with TRBD1. This CDR3 is built from 13 residues. In germline, CDR1 is SGHRS, CDR2 YFSETQ. V trimming: 7 bases; J trimming: 4 bases; junction bases outside the gene matches: 5. The CDR3 is CASGTGRGTEAFF. In nucleotides, the CDR3 is TGCGCCAGCGGGACAGGGAGGGGCACTGAAGCTTTCTTT.

The CDR3 DNA reads TGTGCCACCAGCAGGGGGGACCGGAGGAACACTGAAGCTTTCTTT. The encoded protein is CATSRGDRRNTEAFF. The chain joins TRBV15 to TRBJ1-1; perhaps TRBD1 as D (5 bases). CDR3 length: 15 residues. Germline loops: CDR1 LNHNV, CDR2 YYDKDF (reference sequence). V lost 3 bases, J lost 1 base, and 12 bases lay in between. Looking up the rest from reference TRBV15 and TRBJ1-1 gives the full variable domain: DAMVIQNPRYQVTQFGKPVTLSCSQTLNHNVMYWYQQKSSQAPKLLFHYYDKDFNNEADTPDNFQSRRPNTSFCFLDIRSPGLGDTAMYLCATSRGDRRNTEAFFGQGTRLTVV.

This chain joins TRBV15 and TRBJ2-5; D is unresolved. This CDR3 has 13 residues. Germline lookup yields CDR1 LNHNV and CDR2 YYDKDF (reference sequence). Trimming pared 2 bases from V and 9 bases from J, leaving 13 bases between. The CDR3: CATSRYSNQPQYF. The CDR3 DNA reads TGTGCCACCAGCAGATACAGTAATCAGCCCCAGTACTTC.

The CDR3 nucleotides read TGCGCCAGCAGCCAAGGAACCCCGGGGGCGGAAGAGCAGTACTTC. It translates to CASSQGTPGAEEQYF. The rearrangement uses TRBV4-1 and TRBJ2-7; D is tentatively TRBD1 or TRBD2 (6 bases each). This CDR3 spans 15 amino acids. V was shortened by 1 base and J by 7 bases, with 17 bases between the two germline ends. CDR1 is MGHRA and CDR2 is YSYEKL in the germline V gene.

This clonotype was detected ten times or more. This chain connects TRBV10-3 to TRBJ2-5, with TRBD1 matching 9 bases. CDR3 length: 14 amino acids. CDR1 and CDR2 (germline): ENHRY, SYGVKD. After removal of 3 bases from V and 4 bases from J, the junction contained 3 bases not matched to a gene. CDR3 in amino acids: CAISDGTGTETQYF. The CDR3 DNA is TGTGCCATCAGTGATGGGACAGGGACAGAGACCCAGTACTTC.